The sequence of this T cell receptor (beta chain) was determined in a study of memory CD8 T cells in hepatitis C reinfection. This sample's time point: pre-reinfection, 55 to 20 weeks before reinfection detection. Sorted cells were sequenced directly ex vivo without any in vitro expansion. At all three reinfection time points, viable CD3+ CD8+ CD45RO- cells from a couple of donors served as controls. The CDR3 covers 17 residues. CDR1 and CDR2 from the germline V gene are PRHDT and FYEKMQ (reference sequence). V lost 4 bases, J lost 0 bases, and 6 bases stayed unmatched. This table comes from immunoSEQ multiplex PCR, and its TCRdb copy is limited to in-frame clones, with some not included. The sample includes 40,000 to 60,000 clones, 89% of them seen just once.

The V gene is TRBV13, the J gene TRBJ2-7; 13 bases map to TRBD2. The receptor was isolated from a man between 18 and 29 years old with hepatitis C virus infection. The sample comprised naive CD8+ T cells sorted from blood. The chain's CDR3 is CASSSGTSGKSSYEQYF. The CDR3 DNA follows: TGTGCCAGCAGCTCGGGGACTAGCGGGAAAAGCTCCTACGAGCAGTACTTC.